These T cell receptor beta chains were read from a single sample in a study of human T cells and chemical hapten exposure. TCRdb fed the RACE reads into MiXCR, producing one record per CDR3 protein. This table has 300,000 to 450,000 distinct CDR3 sequences, roughly 5.3% appearing once. Source: whole blood, taken in connection with sensitization to the hapten diphenylcyclopropenone (DPC). All receptors derive from a woman aged 45-65 years with alopecia areata. Some clones in this sample may be carry-over from other donors' samples. Both conserved end residues are part of each CDR3. A D gene is named only where the DNA matches it firmly. Size is stated for part of the rows, as once, few or many counts, or as a class when the clone is expanded.

clone size	V gene	J gene	D gene	CDR3 DNA	CDR3 protein
many	TRBV2	TRBJ1-2	-	TGTGCCAGCAGTGACAGCAGTCCAAACTATGGCTACACCTTC	CASSDSSPNYGYTF
many	TRBV6-5	TRBJ2-5	-	TGTGCCAGCAGTCAGGGGAGTGAGACCCAGTACTTC	CASSQGSETQYF
few	TRBV6-1	TRBJ1-3	TRBD1	TGTGCCAGCAGTGAAGCGCTTCAGGGGGCTTCGGGAGGAAACACCATATATTTT	CASSEALQGASGGNTIYF
-	TRBV2	TRBJ2-1	TRBD1	TGTGCCAGCAGTGAGTTGTCGGGACAGACTAATGAGCAGTTCTTC	CASSELSGQTNEQFF
many	TRBV7-9	TRBJ1-5	TRBD1	TGTGCCAGCAGCTTACGGGGACAGGGACATGAGCCCCAGCATTTT	CASSLRGQGHEPQHF
few	TRBV14	TRBJ2-2	TRBD2	TGTGCCAGCAGCCAAGCCCCCTTCCAGCGGGGGGGCCGCCACACCGGGGAGCTGTTTTTT	CASSQAPFQRGGRHTGELFF
many	TRBV7-2	TRBJ2-1	TRBD2	TGTGCCAGCAGCTTCCTCACTAGCGGGGGCAGTGAGCAGTTCTTC	CASSFLTSGGSEQFF
many	TRBV2	TRBJ2-5	TRBD2	TGTGCCAGCAGCGGCGGACTAGCGGGACAAGAGACCCAGTACTTC	CASSGGLAGQETQYF
few	TRBV15	TRBJ2-1	-	TGTGCCACCAGCAGGGATGGAGGTAACAATGAGCAGTTCTTC	CATSRDGGNNEQFF
-	TRBV4-3	TRBJ1-1	-	TGCGCCAGCAGCCACAACAGACCCGCCATGAACACTGAAGCTTTCTTT	CASSHNRPAMNTEAFF
many	TRBV11-2	TRBJ2-3	TRBD2	TGTGCCAGCAGCTTCTACCGGACTAGCGAGAGCACAGATACGCAGTATTTT	CASSFYRTSESTDTQYF
-	TRBV13	TRBJ2-7	TRBD2	TGTGCCAGCAGCCCGCGGACTAGCGGGAACTACGAGCAGTACTTC	CASSPRTSGNYEQYF
many	TRBV6-5	TRBJ2-3	-	TGTGCCAGCAGTTACTCGTGGGGAGGTACAGATACGCAGTATTTT	CASSYSWGGTDTQYF
few	TRBV4-2	TRBJ2-1	-	TGTGCCAGCAGCCAAGATCCCGAGGGGCTATCCTACAATGAGCAGTTCTTC	CASSQDPEGLSYNEQFF
many	TRBV29-1	TRBJ2-1	-	TGCAGCGTCGCCTTGAGTGGAAGTGGCAATGAGCAGTTCTTC	CSVALSGSGNEQFF
-	TRBV7-9	TRBJ1-5	TRBD1	TGTGCCAGCAGCTTAGGACAGGGAGGACCCGGTCAGCCCCAGCATTTT	CASSLGQGGPGQPQHF
-	TRBV5-1	TRBJ1-1	-	TGCGCCAGCAGCTCTGACGGGGTCCCTGAAGCTTTCTTT	CASSSDGVPEAFF
many	TRBV27	TRBJ2-3	TRBD2	TGTGCCAGCTCTGAACGACTAGCGACCACAGATACGCAGTATTTT	CASSERLATTDTQYF
-	TRBV7-8	TRBJ2-1	-	TGTGCCAGCAGCTTAGACACCTTCGGTGAGCAGTTCTTC	CASSLDTFGEQFF
-	TRBV7-3	TRBJ1-2	-	TGTGCCAGCAGCTACGATAACTATGGCTACACCTTC	CASSYDNYGYTF
-	TRBV11-2	TRBJ1-6	-	TGTGCCAGCAGCTTTTTTCGGACGGCGATACATTCACCCCTCCACTTT	CASSFFRTAIHSPLHF
-	TRBV27	TRBJ2-3	TRBD1	TGTGCCAGCAGTTTGAATATGGGGGACAGTCTTACTAGCACAGATACGCAGTATTTT	CASSLNMGDSLTSTDTQYF
many	TRBV5-1	TRBJ2-6	-	TGCGCCAGCAGCTTTTCAGGGCCCGGGGCCAACGTCCTGACTTTC	CASSFSGPGANVLTF
many	TRBV25-1	TRBJ2-7	-	TGTGCCAGCAGTGAGACGCTGTGGGGGACCTACGAGCAGTACTTC	CASSETLWGTYEQYF
few	TRBV6-1	TRBJ2-5	TRBD2	TGTGCCAGCAGTGGGAGCGGGGGGTTCCAAGAGACCCAGTACTTC	CASSGSGGFQETQYF
many	TRBV12-3/TRBV12-4	TRBJ2-3	-	TGTGCCAGCAGTTTTTCAGGGGCCACAGATACGCAGTATTTT	CASSFSGATDTQYF
-	TRBV6-2/TRBV6-3	TRBJ1-4	-	TGTGCCAGCAGTGACGGCCAGGTCGGCGATGAAAAACTGTTTTTT	CASSDGQVGDEKLFF
many	TRBV6-5	TRBJ2-3	TRBD1	TGTGCCAGCAGTTCTGGACAGGGGAGCGCAGATACGCAGTATTTT	CASSSGQGSADTQYF
few	TRBV18	TRBJ2-1	-	TGTGCCAGCTCACTGCCTACATTACAGGGTGGACAGTTCTTC	CASSLPTLQGGQFF
-	TRBV28	TRBJ2-3	-	TGTGCCAGCAGTCCTCCTCCGGGGGCAGGGGATACGCAGTATTTT	CASSPPPGAGDTQYF
few	TRBV3-1	TRBJ2-1	-	TGTGCCAGCAGCCAAGGGTTCACCGGCGATGAGCAGTTCTTC	CASSQGFTGDEQFF
many	TRBV10-3	TRBJ2-2	-	TGTGCCATCAGTGATCCCCAGGGGCAGCCGAACACCGGGGAGCTGTTTTTT	CAISDPQGQPNTGELFF
few	TRBV6-6	TRBJ1-5	TRBD1	TGTGCCAGCAGCCCAGGACAGGGGAGGGCGAATCAGCCCCAGCATTTT	CASSPGQGRANQPQHF
many	TRBV6-2/TRBV6-3	TRBJ1-2	TRBD1	TGTGCCAGCAGTTCCTCACCGGGACAGGGCATCGTTAACTATGGCTACACCTTC	CASSSSPGQGIVNYGYTF
few	TRBV12-3/TRBV12-4	TRBJ2-7	-	TGTGCCAGCAGGGGAGGAGGGCTCTCCCGCTACGAGCAGTACTTC	CASRGGGLSRYEQYF
few	TRBV5-4	TRBJ2-1	-	TGTGCCAGCAGCTTGGCCGGGAAGAGCTCCTACAATGAGCAGTTCTTC	CASSLAGKSSYNEQFF
-	TRBV6-5	TRBJ2-3	-	TGTGCCAGCGGATTCTGGGGGGCGGGGAACACAGATACGCAGTATTTT	CASGFWGAGNTDTQYF
many	TRBV12-3/TRBV12-4	TRBJ1-2	TRBD1	TGTGCCAGCAGTCCACTAGGACAGGGCGAGAACTATGGCTACACCTTC	CASSPLGQGENYGYTF
-	TRBV3-1	TRBJ2-1	TRBD2	TGTGCCAGCAGCCAGTCAGGACTAGCGGGAGGTTGGTTCTTC	CASSQSGLAGGWFF
-	TRBV4-1	TRBJ2-1	-	TGCGCCAGCAGCCTGGAGGGGGGCACCTACAATGAGCAGTTCTTC	CASSLEGGTYNEQFF
-	TRBV5-1	TRBJ2-1	-	TGCGCCAGCAGCTTGGAGGGGCCCCACAATGAGCAGTTCTTC	CASSLEGPHNEQFF